This entry describes one T cell receptor beta chain. It has no known antigen specificity. No base quality values were provided; no much bigger clone lies one nucleotide off. The sample originates from a study of blood T cells in healthy people across ages (dated by TCRdb to between 2014 and 2016). About the investigation overall: Template switching captured roughly one uniquely barcoded TCR beta cDNA molecule per two T cells in model experiments. Using deep sequencing normalized with unique cDNA molecular identifiers, the study measured how TCR beta repertoire diversity changes with age. To avoid experimental bias, donors of different ages were randomly spread across the sequencing lanes. Two additional independent replicas of 1 million unique cDNA reads from the same blood draw were analyzed for two donors (one aged 18 to 30 and one aged 80 or older). Donors were grouped into four age groups: young (average roughly 17 years), middle-aged (39), aged (around 62) and long-lived (82).

The germline V gene sets CDR1 to SNHLY and CDR2 to FYNNEI. After removal of 6 bases from V and 6 bases from J, the junction retains 5 bases not matched to a gene. The CDR3 runs 15 amino acids, cysteine and phenylalanine included. Kept here is only the CDR3 DNA, which spans 45 bases and is read in frame from base 1. Summary of the overall study and its limitations: Observed TCR beta diversity per million T cells fell roughly linearly with age, and a significant reduction was already apparent by age approximately 41. Donor CMV infection status was unknown, potentially confounding age-related changes in expanded clonotypes. There was a strong correlation between observed TCR beta diversity and the percentage of naive T cells measured by flow cytometry. Compared with the aged group, more naive CD4+ T cells, fewer expanded clones and increased TCR diversity were shown by the long-lived group, suggesting age selection. Total diversity estimates from one million sequenced T cells were considered lower bounds and underestimates. Because profiling used bulk unsorted PBMCs, naive and antigen-experienced compartments could not be compared conclusively.

The roughly 39 donors, aged 6 to 90 years, were systemically healthy Caucasian individuals from Russia. Approximately 9.7 milliliters of peripheral blood were drawn from each donor into EDTA-treated Vacutainer tubes. Ficoll-Paque density-gradient centrifugation was used to isolate PBMCs, with at least 6 million obtained per sample. Trizol reagent was used to extract total RNA from PBMCs, with at least 5 micrograms per sample. For every donor, flow cytometry on a PBMC aliquot measured the percentage of naive CD45RAhigh/CD27high T cells. Libraries came from 5' RACE. These reads were obtained on an Illumina HiSeq 2500. A second PCR of 7 to 11 cycles was run with a J-beta primer mix and a sample-barcoded 5' primer. A unique molecular identifier was introduced onto each TCR beta cDNA molecule by a template-switch 5' adaptor carrying 12 random nucleotides. Each sample yielded at least 3 million CDR3-containing paired-end reads. All of the RNA was converted into first-strand cDNA using the Mint cDNA synthesis kit, with a TRBC-specific oligonucleotide serving as the primer. All cDNA was treated with uracil-DNA glycosylase and then went through a first 18-cycle PCR with the universal primers M1SS and BC2_uni_R. The paper's processing steps were these. For normalization, 1 million high-quality reads, each with a distinct molecular identifier, were randomly selected from each sample. Reads with shared molecular identifiers were discarded instead of being binned into consensus sequences. MiTCR, set to a Q25 quality threshold and the strictest error-elimination algorithm, was used for CDR3 identification, clonotype clustering and error correction. Lower-bound total TCR beta diversity was estimated with a nonparametric unseen species model using Euler transformation. TCRdb's own reprocessing of the public reads used fastp at Q25 and MiXCR and kept productive beta chains. When rows share a CDR3 protein, they turn into one entry using the most common DNA and genes. These V and J calls derive from TCRdb rather than the authors' analysis. In all, the sample holds 750,000 to 950,000 distinct CDR3 sequences, and roughly 53% of those were seen once. 41% of the sample lies in the top ten.

Sequencing was performed on blood. The rearranged chain carries TRBV2 and TRBJ2-1; TRBD2 agrees with 13 junctional bases. This receptor was taken from a man aged 80 or over in good health. DNA sequence: TGTGCCAGCAGGGTCGGACTAGCGGGAGCCAATGAGCAGTTCTTC. Protein translation: CASRVGLAGANEQFF.